The source of this TCR beta chain is a study of T cells in Graves' hyperthyroidism and ophthalmopathy. Using RNA transcripts as the source, TCR beta CDR3 regions were amplified. When the TCR CDR3 underwent first-round RT-PCR, the HTBI primer set was used. TCRdb itself ran the multiplex PCR reads through MiXCR, one entry per CDR3 protein. Of hundreds of thousands of distinct CDR3 sequences listed, 16% are singletons. At least ten counts were recorded for this clonotype. This CDR3 region has 13 residues. With V trimmed by 10 bases and J by 6 bases, 12 bases remained unmatched. Germline CDR1 reads ENHRY; CDR2 reads SYGVKD. Newly diagnosed hyperthyroidism, duration under 2 months, in patients aged 18 to 65. Thyroid ultrasound, orbital computed tomography, clinical symptoms, and serum thyroxine and TRAb underpinned diagnoses.

The specimen sequenced was blood. This rearrangement joins TRBV10-3 to TRBJ2-7; 7 bases map to TRBD2. The clonotype was recovered from a woman under 30 with Graves' hyperthyroidism. The CDR3 protein is CATGGGRHTEQYF. The CDR3, as DNA: TGTGCCACGGGGGGAGGGAGGCACACCGAGCAGTACTTC.